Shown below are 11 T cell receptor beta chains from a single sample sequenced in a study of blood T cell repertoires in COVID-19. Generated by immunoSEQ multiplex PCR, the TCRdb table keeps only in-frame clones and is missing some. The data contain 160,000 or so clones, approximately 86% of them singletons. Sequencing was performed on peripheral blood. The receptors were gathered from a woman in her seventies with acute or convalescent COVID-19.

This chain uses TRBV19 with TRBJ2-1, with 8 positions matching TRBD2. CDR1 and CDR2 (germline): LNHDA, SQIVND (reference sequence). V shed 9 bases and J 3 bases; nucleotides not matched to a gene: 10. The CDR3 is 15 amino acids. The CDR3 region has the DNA TGTGCCAGCCAGACCTCAGCGGGGGTCTACAATGAGCAGTTCTTC. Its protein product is CASQTSAGVYNEQFF.

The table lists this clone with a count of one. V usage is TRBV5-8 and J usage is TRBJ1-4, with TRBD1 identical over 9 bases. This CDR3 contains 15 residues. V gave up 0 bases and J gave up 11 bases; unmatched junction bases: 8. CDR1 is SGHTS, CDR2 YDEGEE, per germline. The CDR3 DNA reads TGTGCCAGCAGCTTGGTTATCGGACAGGGGCAGAAACTGTTTTTT. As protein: CASSLVIGQGQKLFF.

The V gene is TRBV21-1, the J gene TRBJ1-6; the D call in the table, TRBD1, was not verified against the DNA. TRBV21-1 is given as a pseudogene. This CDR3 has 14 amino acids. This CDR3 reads CASKQGCMNSPLHF. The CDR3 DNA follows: TGTGCCAGCAAACAGGGTTGTATGAATTCACCCCTCCACTTT.

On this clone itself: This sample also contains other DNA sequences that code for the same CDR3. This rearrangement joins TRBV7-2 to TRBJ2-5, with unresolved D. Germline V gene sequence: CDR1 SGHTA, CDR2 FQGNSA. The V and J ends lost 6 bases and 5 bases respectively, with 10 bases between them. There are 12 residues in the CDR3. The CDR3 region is CASSSSRETQYF. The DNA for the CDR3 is TGTGCCAGCAGTTCCAGCAGGGAGACCCAGTACTTC.

CDR3 loop: CASSYGYYNEKLFF. The CDR3 DNA is TGTGCCAGCAGTTACGGGTACTATAATGAAAAACTGTTTTTT. This chain links TRBV6-5 with TRBJ1-4; D is unclear. From germline, CDR1 is MNHEY and CDR2 SVGAGI. V lost 2 bases and J lost 4, with 8 bases in between. The CDR3 covers 14 residues.

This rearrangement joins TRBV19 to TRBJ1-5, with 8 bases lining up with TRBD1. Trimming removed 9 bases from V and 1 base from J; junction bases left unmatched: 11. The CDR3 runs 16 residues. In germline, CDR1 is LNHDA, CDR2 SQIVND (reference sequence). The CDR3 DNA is TGTGCCAGCGGAACACAGGGGGTAAAGAGCAATCAGCCCCAGCATTTT. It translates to CASGTQGVKSNQPQHF.

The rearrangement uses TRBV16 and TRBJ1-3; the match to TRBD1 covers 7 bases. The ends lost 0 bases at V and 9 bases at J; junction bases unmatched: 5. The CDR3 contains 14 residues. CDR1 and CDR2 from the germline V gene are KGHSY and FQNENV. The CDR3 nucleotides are TGTGCCAGCAGCCAATCGCGACAGGGTGCCACCATATATTTT. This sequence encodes CASSQSRQGATIYF.

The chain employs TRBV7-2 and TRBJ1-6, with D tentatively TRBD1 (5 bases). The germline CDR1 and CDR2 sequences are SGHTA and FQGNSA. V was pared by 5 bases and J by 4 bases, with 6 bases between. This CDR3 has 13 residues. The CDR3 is CASSDSYNSPLHF. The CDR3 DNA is TGTGCCAGCAGCGACAGTTATAATTCACCCCTCCACTTT. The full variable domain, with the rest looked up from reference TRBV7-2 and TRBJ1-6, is GAGVSQSPSNKVTEKGKDVELRCDPISGHTALYWYRQSLGQGLEFLIYFQGNSAPDKSGLPSDRFSAERTGGSVSTLTIQRTQQEDSAVYLCASSDSYNSPLHFGNGTRLTVT.

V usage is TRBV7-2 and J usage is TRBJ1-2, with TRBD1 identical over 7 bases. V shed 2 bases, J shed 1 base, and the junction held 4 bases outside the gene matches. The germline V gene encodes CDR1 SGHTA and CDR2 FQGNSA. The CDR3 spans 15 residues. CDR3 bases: TGTGCCAGCAGCTTAACGGCAGGGGGTAACTATGGCTACACCTTC. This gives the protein CASSLTAGGNYGYTF.

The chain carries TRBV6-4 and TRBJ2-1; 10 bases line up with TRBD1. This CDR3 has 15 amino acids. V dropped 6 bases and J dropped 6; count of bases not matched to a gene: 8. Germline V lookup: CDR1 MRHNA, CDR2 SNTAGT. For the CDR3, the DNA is TGTGCCAGCAGCCCCGGGACAGGGGATATCAATGAGCAGTTCTTC. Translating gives CASSPGTGDINEQFF.

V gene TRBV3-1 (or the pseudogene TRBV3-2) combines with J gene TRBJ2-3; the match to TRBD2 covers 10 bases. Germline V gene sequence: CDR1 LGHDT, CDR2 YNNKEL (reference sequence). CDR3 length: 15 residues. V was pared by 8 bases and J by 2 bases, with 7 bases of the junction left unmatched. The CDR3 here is CASRLAGGNTDTQYF. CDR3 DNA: TGTGCCAGCCGCTTAGCGGGGGGCAACACAGATACGCAGTATTTT.